A selection of T cell receptor beta chains follows, all from one sample in a study of TIL therapy for anti-PD-1-resistant metastatic lung cancer. Sequencing was performed with immunoSEQ multiplex PCR; in TCRdb, only in-frame clones are kept and a portion is missing. The sample contains over 25,000 clones, over 55% of which appear only once. Sequencing used tumor tissue, obtained at baseline. These receptors were obtained from a person aged 25 to 85 with non-small cell lung cancer. The CDR3 runs from the conserved cysteine through the conserved F or W. The D gene is left open where the match is weak. Clone size is shown for a subset of rows, as once, few, many or a class of expanded clone.

clone_size j_call v_call d_call cdr3_nt cdr3_aa
- TRBJ2-7 TRBV1 - TGCACCAGCAGCCGCTCCGGGACTAGCGGTTACGAGCAGTACTTC CTSSRSGTSGYEQYF
- TRBJ2-7 TRBV6-5 TRBD1 TGTGCCAGCAGTCCACCGGGACAGGGTTACGAGCAGTACTTC CASSPPGQGYEQYF
- TRBJ2-5 TRBV6-5 - TGTGCCAGCAGTTACGGGGCTGCGGAGACCCAGTACTTC CASSYGAAETQYF
- TRBJ1-5 TRBV10-3 - TGTGCCATCAGTGAGTCTGGGGGGCAGCCCCAGCATTTT CAISESGGQPQHF
- TRBJ2-2 TRBV14 - TGTGCCAGCAGCCAAGAAAGCCCTCCGACGGGCCGGGACACCGGGGAGCTGTTTTTT CASSQESPPTGRDTGELFF
- TRBJ2-1 TRBV10-3 TRBD2 TGTGCCATCACCGGGACTAGCGGGGGTGAGCAGTTCTTC CAITGTSGGEQFF
few TRBJ1-2 TRBV7-2 - TGTGCCAGCAGCCGCGACACAGGGCACGGCTACACCTTC CASSRDTGHGYTF
- TRBJ1-2 TRBV7-2 - TGTGCCAGCAGCTTAAACAGGGATGGAGGCTACACCTTC CASSLNRDGGYTF
- TRBJ2-3 TRBV10-3 - TGTGCCATCAGTGAGTCGCCCCCGGGGACTAGCACAGATACGCAGTATTTT CAISESPPGTSTDTQYF
- TRBJ2-2 TRBV11-2 - TGTGCCAGCAGCTTAGAAAAGTTCAACACCGGGGAGCTGTTTTTT CASSLEKFNTGELFF
few TRBJ2-6 TRBV7-2 - TGTGCCAGCAGCTTTAGCAGTTCTGGGGCCAACGTCCTGACTTTC CASSFSSSGANVLTF
- TRBJ2-7 TRBV7-2 TRBD2 TGTGCCAGTAGGGGACTAAAACCCTACGAGCAGTACTTC CASRGLKPYEQYF
- TRBJ1-2 TRBV7-6 TRBD1 TGTGCCAGCAGCTCCGGACAGGGATTTGGCTACACCTTC CASSSGQGFGYTF
- TRBJ1-2 TRBV5-1 TRBD1 TGCGCCAGCAGGCAAGAACAGGGGGCTGGCTACACCTTC CASRQEQGAGYTF
- TRBJ2-3 TRBV18 TRBD1 TGTGCCAGCTCACCAGGGACAGACACAGATACGCAGTATTTT CASSPGTDTDTQYF
- TRBJ1-4 TRBV29-1 - TGCAGCGTTGAAGGCGGCGCAACTAATGAAAAACTGTTTTTT CSVEGGATNEKLFF
few TRBJ2-7 TRBV19 TRBD2 TGTGCCAGTAGGAGGGCGACTAGCGGTAACTCCTACGAGCAGTACTTC CASRRATSGNSYEQYF
medium-sized TRBJ2-3 TRBV6-4 - TGTGCCAGCAGTGGCGGGGGCGCCACAGATACGCAGTATTTT CASSGGGATDTQYF
- TRBJ2-5 TRBV11-3 - TGTGCCAGCAGCTTAGGGGGGCGCCGGTCGTCCCCTATATACTTC CASSLGGRRSSPIYF
- TRBJ2-5 TRBV7-9 - TGTGCCAGCAGCTTAGTAGCAGGTGGAGAGACCCAGTACTTC CASSLVAGGETQYF
- TRBJ1-6 TRBV27 - TGTGCCAGCAGTTTAAAGGGCGGCGGGAATTCACCCCTCCACTTT CASSLKGGGNSPLHF
- TRBJ1-1 TRBV28 - TGTGCCAGCAGTTCCCCAAACACTGAAGCTTTCTTT CASSSPNTEAFF
- TRBJ2-1 TRBV7-7 - TGTGCTAGCAGCTTTAACGCAGGGTTCAATGAGCAGTTCTTC CASSFNAGFNEQFF
once TRBJ2-3 TRBV27 TRBD2 TGTGCCAGCAGTTTATCGTGGACTAGGGGCACAGATACGCAGTATTTT CASSLSWTRGTDTQYF
- TRBJ2-2 TRBV5-5 TRBD1 TGTGCCAGCAGCTCCACAGGGGTTACGAACACCGGGGAGCTGTTTTTT CASSSTGVTNTGELFF
few TRBJ1-4 TRBV10-2 - TGCGCCAGGATTAAGGACGGGCTTAATGAAAAACTGTTTTTT CARIKDGLNEKLFF
once TRBJ2-7 TRBV6-1 - TGTGCCAGCAGTGAAGGGGCAGGGGTCCACGAGCAGTACTTC CASSEGAGVHEQYF
few TRBJ1-2 TRBV4-3 TRBD1 TGCGCCAGCAGCCAAGATCGAGGGGGCCGGGCCTATGGCTACACCTTC CASSQDRGGRAYGYTF
- TRBJ2-7 TRBV5-6 - TGTGCCAGCAGCTTGGCCAGGGGAGGGCAGTACTTC CASSLARGGQYF
- TRBJ2-4 TRBV5-6 - TGTGCCAGCAGTTTGGAGGTTACGGAGGGCATTCAGTACTTC CASSLEVTEGIQYF
- TRBJ2-3 TRBV4-2 - TGTGCCAGCAGCCAAGCCCCACTTACCCTCACAGATACGCAGTATTTT CASSQAPLTLTDTQYF
- TRBJ2-1 TRBV9 TRBD2 TGTGCCAGCAGCGTAGAAAGACTAGCGGGGGTCGGTGAGCAGTTCTTC CASSVERLAGVGEQFF
- TRBJ2-7 TRBV4-2 TRBD2 TGTGCCAGCAGCCAAGAGGGGCTAGCGGGGCTCTACGAGCAGTACTTC CASSQEGLAGLYEQYF
once TRBJ2-1 TRBV7-2 TRBD2 TGTGCCAGCAGCTCCCTTACTAGCGGGGTGTACAATGAGCAGTTCTTC CASSSLTSGVYNEQFF
- TRBJ2-7 TRBV10-3 TRBD1 TGTGCCATCAGGGAGGGACAGGGGAATTCCTACGAGCAGTACTTC CAIREGQGNSYEQYF
- TRBJ2-1 TRBV13 TRBD2 TGTGCCAGCAGCTTTAGACTAGCGGGGTACAATGAGCAGTTCTTC CASSFRLAGYNEQFF
- TRBJ2-3 TRBV6-5 TRBD2 TGTGCCAGCAGTTCGCGGGGGGGCCCCACAGATACGCAGTATTTT CASSSRGGPTDTQYF
few TRBJ2-1 TRBV19 TRBD2 TGTGCCAGTATTCGGGGGGGGAACTACAATGAGCAGTTCTTC CASIRGGNYNEQFF
- TRBJ2-1 TRBV11-2 TRBD2 TGTGCCAGCAGCTTAGGGCTAGCGGTTGGGGATGAGCAGTTCTTC CASSLGLAVGDEQFF
- TRBJ2-1 TRBV10-2 TRBD2 TGCGCCAGCAGTGAGACTAGCGGGGGACCTTACAATGAGCAGTTCTTC CASSETSGGPYNEQFF
- TRBJ1-1 TRBV5-4 - TGTGCCAGCAGCTTGAGACAGGTGAACACTGAAGCTTTCTTT CASSLRQVNTEAFF
- TRBJ2-1 TRBV5-1 - TGCGCCAGCAGCCCCCAGTACAATGAGCAGTTCTTC CASSPQYNEQFF
few TRBJ2-7 TRBV7-8 - TGTGCCAGCAGCTTAGTTCGGGAAATGGGCTACGAGCAGTACTTC CASSLVREMGYEQYF
- TRBJ2-1 TRBV7-9 - TGTGCCAGCAGCTCAAACCTAGGAGGGGGCTACAATGAGCAGTTCTTC CASSSNLGGGYNEQFF